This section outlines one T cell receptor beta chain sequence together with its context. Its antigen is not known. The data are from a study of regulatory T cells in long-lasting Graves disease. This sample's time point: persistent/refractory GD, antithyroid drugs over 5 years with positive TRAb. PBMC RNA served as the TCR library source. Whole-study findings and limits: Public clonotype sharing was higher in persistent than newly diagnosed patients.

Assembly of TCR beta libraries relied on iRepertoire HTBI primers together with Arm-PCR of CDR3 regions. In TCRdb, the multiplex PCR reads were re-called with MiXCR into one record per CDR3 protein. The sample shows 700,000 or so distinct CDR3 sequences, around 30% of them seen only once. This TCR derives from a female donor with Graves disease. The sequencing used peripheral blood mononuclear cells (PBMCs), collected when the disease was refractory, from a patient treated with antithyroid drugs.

The CDR3 DNA reads as TGTGCCAGCAGCTTGGCCCCTAGCGCCCAAGAGACCCAGTACTTC. Its translation: CASSLAPSAQETQYF. The chain carries TRBV5-5 and TRBJ2-5, with D possibly being TRBD2 (6 bases). This CDR3 spans 15 amino acids. With 0 bases removed from V and 1 base from J, the gap between germline ends came to 10 bases. CDR1 and CDR2 from the germline V gene are SGHKS and YYEKEE (reference sequence).